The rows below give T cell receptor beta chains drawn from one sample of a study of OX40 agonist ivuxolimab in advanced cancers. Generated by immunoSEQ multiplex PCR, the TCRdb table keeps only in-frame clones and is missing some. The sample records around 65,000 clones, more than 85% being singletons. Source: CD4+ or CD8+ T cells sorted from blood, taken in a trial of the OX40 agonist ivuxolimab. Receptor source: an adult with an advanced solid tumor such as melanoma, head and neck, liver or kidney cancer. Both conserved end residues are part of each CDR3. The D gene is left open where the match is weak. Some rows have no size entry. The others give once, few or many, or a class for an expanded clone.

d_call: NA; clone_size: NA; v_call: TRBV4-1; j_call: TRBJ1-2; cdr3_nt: TGCGCCAGCAGCCAAACACCGGGACGCAATAACTATGGCTACACCTTC; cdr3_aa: CASSQTPGRNNYGYTF
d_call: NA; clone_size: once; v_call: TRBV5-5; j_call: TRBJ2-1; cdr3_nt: TGTGCCAGCAGCTTGATAGAAACCTACAATGAGCAGTTCTTC; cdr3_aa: CASSLIETYNEQFF
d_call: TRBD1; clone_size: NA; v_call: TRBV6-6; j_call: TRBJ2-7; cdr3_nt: TGTGCCAGCAGTTACCTTACGACAGGGAGCTACGAGCAGTACTTC; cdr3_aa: CASSYLTTGSYEQYF
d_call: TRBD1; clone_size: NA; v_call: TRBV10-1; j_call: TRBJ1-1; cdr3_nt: TGCGCCAGCAGTGACCAGGGGGGATCGAGGGCTGAAGCTTTCTTT; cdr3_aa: CASSDQGGSRAEAFF
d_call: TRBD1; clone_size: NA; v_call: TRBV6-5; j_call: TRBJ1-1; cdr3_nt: TGTGCCAGCAGTTACCAGGACAGGGGAAGAGCTGAAGCTTTCTTT; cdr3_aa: CASSYQDRGRAEAFF
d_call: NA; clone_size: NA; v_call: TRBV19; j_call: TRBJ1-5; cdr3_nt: TGTGCCAGTAGTAGACCAGTAGGGCAGGGAGTAGGCAATCAGCCCCAGCATTTT; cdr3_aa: CASSRPVGQGVGNQPQHF
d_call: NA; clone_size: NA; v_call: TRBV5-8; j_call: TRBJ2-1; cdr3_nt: TGTGCCAGCAGCGCCTGGGGGACCTACAATGAGCAGTTCTTC; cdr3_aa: CASSAWGTYNEQFF
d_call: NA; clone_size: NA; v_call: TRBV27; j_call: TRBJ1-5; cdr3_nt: TGTGCCAGCAGTTACGACAGGAATCAGCCCCAGCATTTT; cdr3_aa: CASSYDRNQPQHF
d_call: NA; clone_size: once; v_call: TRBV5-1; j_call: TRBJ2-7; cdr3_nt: TGCGCCAGCAGCTTACAGAGCCCCTACGAGCAGTACTTC; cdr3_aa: CASSLQSPYEQYF
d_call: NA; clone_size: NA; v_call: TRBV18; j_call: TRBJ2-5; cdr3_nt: TGTGCCAGCTCACCACGGGAACAGGGCGGGGAGACCCAGTACTTC; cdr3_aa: CASSPREQGGETQYF
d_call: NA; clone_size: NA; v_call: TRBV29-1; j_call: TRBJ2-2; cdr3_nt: TGCAGCGTTGGGCAGGCCTGGGGGGAGCTGTTTTTT; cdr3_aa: CSVGQAWGELFF
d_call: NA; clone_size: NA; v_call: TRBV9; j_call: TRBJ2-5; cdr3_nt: TGTGCCAGCAGCGTAGGTTTTTCGGGGGACCAAGAGACCCAGTACTTC; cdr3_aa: CASSVGFSGDQETQYF
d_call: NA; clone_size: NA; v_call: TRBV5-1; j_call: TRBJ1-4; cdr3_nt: TGCGCCAGCAGCCCTGCGGGGGCAAGGGGTAATGAAAAACTGTTTTTT; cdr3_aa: CASSPAGARGNEKLFF
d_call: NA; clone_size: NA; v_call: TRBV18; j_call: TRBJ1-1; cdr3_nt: TGTGCCAGCTCACCAACACAGTCGAACACTGAAGCTTTCTTT; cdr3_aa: CASSPTQSNTEAFF
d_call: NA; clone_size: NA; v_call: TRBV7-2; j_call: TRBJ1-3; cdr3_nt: TGTGCCAGCAGCTTAGTAGGGGGTCCCGGAAACACCATATATTTT; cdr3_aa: CASSLVGGPGNTIYF
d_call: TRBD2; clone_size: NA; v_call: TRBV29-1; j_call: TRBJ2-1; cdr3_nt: TGCAGCGTGGCGGGAGCCTACAATGAGCAGTTCTTC; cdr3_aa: CSVAGAYNEQFF
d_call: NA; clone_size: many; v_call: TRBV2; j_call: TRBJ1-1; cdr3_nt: TGTGCCAGCATTGGTTTGAACCAGGGCCGCGCTTTCTTT; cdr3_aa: CASIGLNQGRAFF